This T cell receptor (beta chain) derives from a study of cytomegalovirus exposure and HLA in healthy donors. The wider study: In terms of ancestry, the Caucasian-associated cluster contained roughly 80% of the approximately 420 genotyped donors. Study outcomes and limitations: A missense variant in DCLRE1C was later tied to TCR beta V- and J-gene trimming. An analysis done earlier found most TCR beta V segments productive about 87% or about 30% of the time.

Trimming took off 3 bases at V and 4 bases at J, with 13 bases between the two ends. This CDR3 has 14 amino acids. The germline gives CDR1 SGHDT, CDR2 YYEEEE. On this clone itself: What it recognizes is unknown.

Researchers ran the PCR with 60 Vbeta and 13 Jbeta primers. Produced via immunoSEQ multiplex PCR; TCRdb's table is partial and in-frame only. The repertoire holds fewer than 200,000 clones, with 70% to 90% as singletons. The donors (healthy individuals) were bone marrow donors. Source material: PBMCs. The gene calls are TRBV5-6 and TRBJ1-1; no firm D call. The receptor was isolated from a man younger than 30 in good health and CMV-seropositive. The CDR3 nucleotides read TGTGCCAGCAGCTGGCTGGCGGGAGGCACTGAAGCTTTCTTT. It yields the protein CASSWLAGGTEAFF.